These T cell receptor beta chains were read from a single sample in a study of molecular identifiers for immune sequencing clone quantification. TCRdb fed the PCR reads into MiXCR, producing one record per CDR3 protein. The data contain approximately 550,000 distinct CDR3 sequences, around a fifth of them singletons. The specimen sequenced was naive CD8+ T cells from blood, with Jurkat cell RNA spiked in. The source is a human donor in good health. Some libraries in this study had Jurkat cell RNA spiked in. Each CDR3 is given with its conserved first and last residue. The D gene is left open where the match is weak. Size values are once, few and many counts, or a class for expanded clones, and some rows have none.

size	J	V	D	DNA	CDR3
many	TRBJ1-3	TRBV9	.	TGTGCCAGCAGCGCTTCCGACGGCCGCTCTGGAAACACCATATATTTT	CASSASDGRSGNTIYF
many	TRBJ2-1	TRBV7-2	.	TGTGCCAGCAGCTTAGCGGCAGGGGTGATACCTGCGGATGAGCAGTTCTTC	CASSLAAGVIPADEQFF
many	TRBJ2-3	TRBV7-2	TRBD1	TGTGCCAGCAGCTTTGCCGACAGGGTCCCCACAGATACGCAGTATTTT	CASSFADRVPTDTQYF
many	TRBJ1-5	TRBV6-1	.	TGTGCCAGCACCGAGGGACTGAGCAATCAGCCCCAGCATTTT	CASTEGLSNQPQHF
many	TRBJ1-5	TRBV30	.	TGTGCCTGGAGTCTGGGCGGATTAGCGAATCAGCCCCAGCATTTT	CAWSLGGLANQPQHF
many	TRBJ2-3	TRBV4-3	TRBD2	TGCGCCAGCAGCCAAGACGTCCTAGCGGGAGAATGGACAGATACGCAGTATTTT	CASSQDVLAGEWTDTQYF
.	TRBJ1-5	TRBV5-6	.	TGTGCCAGCAGTTCTGGAGGAGCAGGGGCTGAAAGTCAGCCCCAGCATTTT	CASSSGGAGAESQPQHF
few	TRBJ2-6	TRBV9	.	TGTGCCAGCAGCCCCCCTTCTGCTGGGGCCAACGTCCTGACTTTC	CASSPPSAGANVLTF
.	TRBJ1-5	TRBV15	.	TGTGCCACCAGCAGAGATTTGGACGAGGGGAACCAGCCCCAGCATTTT	CATSRDLDEGNQPQHF
.	TRBJ2-1	TRBV27	TRBD2	TGTGCCAGCAGGGAACTAGCGGGAGTTAACTACAATGAGCAGTTCTTC	CASRELAGVNYNEQFF
few	TRBJ2-1	TRBV7-8	.	TGTGCCAGCAGCGAGGGACAAGGGTTGCATGAGCAGTTCTTC	CASSEGQGLHEQFF
many	TRBJ2-2	TRBV29-1	.	TGCAGCGTTGAAGATCTTTACGGGCTGACCGGGGAGCTGTTTTTT	CSVEDLYGLTGELFF
.	TRBJ2-5	TRBV6-2/TRBV6-3	.	TGTGCCAGCAGTCCTTATCAAACTCAAGAGACCCAGTACTTC	CASSPYQTQETQYF
many	TRBJ2-7	TRBV7-9	TRBD1	TGTGCCAGCAGTTCGGGACAGGGCATATACGAGCAGTACTTC	CASSSGQGIYEQYF
.	TRBJ2-7	TRBV27	TRBD2	TGTGCCAGCAGTTTATACGCAGCGGGAGGGGGAGAGCAGTACTTC	CASSLYAAGGGEQYF
many	TRBJ2-5	TRBV6-1	.	TGTGCCAGCAGTGAAGCGGGGGGCGCGGAGACCCAGTACTTC	CASSEAGGAETQYF
.	TRBJ2-7	TRBV7-6	.	TGTGCCAGCAGCTCCCGTTGGGGCGGGTCCTACGAGCAGTACTTC	CASSSRWGGSYEQYF
.	TRBJ1-6	TRBV4-2	.	TGTGCCAGCAGCCCGGGTGGGGTCTTGGCAGCACATAATTCACCCCTCCACTTT	CASSPGGVLAAHNSPLHF
.	TRBJ2-7	TRBV7-9	TRBD1	TGTGCCAGCAGCCAAGGGGTAGGACAGGCCTACGAGCAGTACTTC	CASSQGVGQAYEQYF
.	TRBJ2-5	TRBV12-5	TRBD1	TGTGCTAGTGGTGAAGGACAGGGGACACAAGAGACCCAGTACTTC	CASGEGQGTQETQYF
.	TRBJ2-3	TRBV3-1	TRBD2	TGTGCCAGCAGCCAAGACAGGACTAGCGGGACAGATACGCAGTATTTT	CASSQDRTSGTDTQYF
.	TRBJ2-3	TRBV4-3	.	TGCGCCAGCAGCCCCCATCGGGGCACAGATACGCAGTATTTT	CASSPHRGTDTQYF
many	TRBJ2-1	TRBV28	.	TGTGCCAGCAGTTCCACTAGCAATGAGCAGTTCTTC	CASSSTSNEQFF
few	TRBJ2-7	TRBV5-6	TRBD2	TGTGCCAGCAGCTCCCCGGTTAGCGGGGCCTACGAGCAGTACTTC	CASSSPVSGAYEQYF
.	TRBJ2-2	TRBV9	.	TGTGCCAGCAGTGAGTGGGACACCGGGGAGCTGTTTTTT	CASSEWDTGELFF
.	TRBJ1-2	TRBV10-3	TRBD1	TGTGCCATCAGTGAGCCACCATTTGAGGCCGGGACAGAGGATGGCTACACCTTC	CAISEPPFEAGTEDGYTF
.	TRBJ2-7	TRBV5-1	TRBD1	TGCGCCAGCAGCTGGGACAGGGGCGAGTACTACGAGCAGTACTTC	CASSWDRGEYYEQYF
many	TRBJ1-6	TRBV6-2/TRBV6-3	TRBD1	TGTGCCAGCAGTCCGGACAGGGCGCTCGATTCACCCCTCCACTTT	CASSPDRALDSPLHF
many	TRBJ1-6	TRBV20-1	TRBD1	TGCAGTGCTAGGGACAGGGACTCCTATAATTCACCCCTCCACTTT	CSARDRDSYNSPLHF
few	TRBJ2-2	TRBV20-1	.	TGCAGTGCTAGAATCCCAAACACCGGGGAGCTGTTTTTT	CSARIPNTGELFF
.	TRBJ1-1	TRBV5-8	.	TGTGCCAGCAGCTTGCGGTGGGCAGCAACGAACACTGAAGCTTTCTTT	CASSLRWAATNTEAFF